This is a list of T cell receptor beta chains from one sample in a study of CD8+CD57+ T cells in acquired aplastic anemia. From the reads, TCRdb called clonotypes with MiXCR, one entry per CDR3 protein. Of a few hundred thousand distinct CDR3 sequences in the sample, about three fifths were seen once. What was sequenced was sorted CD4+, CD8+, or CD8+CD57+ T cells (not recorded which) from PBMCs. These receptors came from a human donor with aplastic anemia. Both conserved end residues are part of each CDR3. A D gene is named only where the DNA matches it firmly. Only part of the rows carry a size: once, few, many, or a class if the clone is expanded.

CASSSGWDRGPYEQYF,TGTGCCAGCAGCTCGGGGTGGGACAGGGGGCCGTACGAGCAGTACTTC,TRBV7-8,TRBD1,.,TRBJ2-7
CASSQYERTQYF,TGTGCCAGCAGCCAATATGAAAGGACCCAGTACTTC,TRBV3-1,.,.,TRBJ2-5
CASSLWGSGVYNEQFF,TGTGCCAGCAGCTTGTGGGGGAGCGGGGTATACAATGAGCAGTTCTTC,TRBV5-4,TRBD2,.,TRBJ2-1
CASSDRDRTFYEQYF,TGTGCCAGCAGCGATAGGGACAGGACTTTCTACGAGCAGTACTTC,TRBV9,TRBD1,few,TRBJ2-7
CASSQRTGTEYKALNTIYF,TGCGCCAGCAGCCAGAGGACAGGGACGGAGTATAAGGCCCTAAACACCATATATTTT,TRBV7-9,TRBD1,.,TRBJ1-3
CASSLGKSPLHF,TGTGCCAGCAGCTTGGGGAAGTCACCCCTCCACTTT,TRBV5-8,.,.,TRBJ1-6
CSASSGGVYGYTF,TGCAGTGCTAGCTCGGGGGGGGTCTATGGCTACACCTTC,TRBV20-1,.,many,TRBJ1-2
CASSDFWASGRETQYF,TGCGCCAGCAGTGACTTCTGGGCTAGCGGGCGGGAGACCCAGTACTTC,TRBV10-2,TRBD2,.,TRBJ2-5
CASSEGGYNEAFF,TGTGCCAGCAGTGAGGGAGGGTACAATGAAGCTTTCTTT,TRBV2,.,.,TRBJ1-1
CASSLVRNNEQFF,TGTGCCAGCAGCTTAGTTAGGAACAATGAGCAGTTCTTC,TRBV7-9,.,.,TRBJ2-1
CATSRQGGTDTQYF,TGTGCCACCAGCAGACAGGGTGGCACGGATACGCAGTATTTT,TRBV15,.,.,TRBJ2-3
CASSRLTGPGELFF,TGTGCCAGCAGCAGACTGACAGGTCCCGGGGAGCTGTTTTTT,TRBV14,.,many,TRBJ2-2
CASRSLGQGYTF,TGTGCCAGCAGATCCCTGGGACAGGGGTACACCTTC,TRBV2,TRBD1,.,TRBJ1-2
CATSRDFSTYEQYF,TGTGCCACCAGCAGAGATTTTTCGACCTACGAGCAGTACTTC,TRBV15,.,few,TRBJ2-7
CATSSVTGVSTEAFF,TGTGCCACCAGCAGTGTGACAGGGGTGAGCACTGAAGCTTTCTTT,TRBV15,TRBD1,many,TRBJ1-1
CASSLSTGSSSYEQYF,TGTGCCAGCAGTTTATCGACGGGTTCTAGCTCCTACGAGCAGTACTTC,TRBV27,.,.,TRBJ2-7
CSARRGQSEQYF,TGCAGTGCTAGGCGGGGTCAGAGCGAGCAGTACTTC,TRBV20-1,.,.,TRBJ2-7
CASSLVGNTEAFF,TGTGCCAGCAGCTTAGTCGGGAACACTGAAGCTTTCTTT,TRBV7-2,.,many,TRBJ1-1
CASSYSSGGDYEQYF,TGTGCCAGCAGTTACTCGTCGGGAGGTGACTACGAGCAGTACTTC,TRBV6-5,TRBD2,.,TRBJ2-7
CASSPVGGNQPQHF,TGTGCCAGCAGCCCGGTGGGTGGCAATCAGCCCCAGCATTTT,TRBV7-8,.,few,TRBJ1-5
CASSLTPGGTAKTQYF,TGTGCCAGCAGCTTAACCCCCGGGGGCACGGCGAAGACCCAGTACTTC,TRBV7-3,.,.,TRBJ2-5
CASSPRQITEAFF,TGTGCCAGCAGCCCACGACAGATAACTGAAGCTTTCTTT,TRBV5-5,.,.,TRBJ1-1
CASSIPRQGNSPLHF,TGTGCCAGTAGTATTCCCAGACAGGGAAATTCACCCCTCCACTTT,TRBV19,TRBD1,.,TRBJ1-6
CASSLVLWQDPRGAHYDEQFF,TGTGCCAGCAGCTTGGTCTTGTGGCAGGATCCTCGCGGGGCACACTACGATGAGCAGTTCTTC,TRBV5-4,.,once,TRBJ2-1
CASSSLPGTGATTQYF,TGCGCCAGCAGCTCACTTCCTGGGACAGGGGCTACGACCCAGTACTTC,TRBV5-1,TRBD1,.,TRBJ2-5
CASSMGRDFHEQFF,TGTGCCAGTAGTATGGGGAGGGACTTCCATGAGCAGTTCTTC,TRBV19,TRBD2,many,TRBJ2-1
CASSLSLGGELFF,TGTGCCAGCAGCTTAAGCCTGGGCGGGGAGCTGTTTTTT,TRBV7-3,.,.,TRBJ2-2
CASSLIGLGRVNTGELFF,TGTGCCAGCAGCTTAATCGGGCTGGGTCGAGTGAACACCGGGGAGCTGTTTTTT,TRBV7-3,.,many,TRBJ2-2
CASSEDFNYGYTF,TGTGCCAGCAGTGAAGACTTTAACTATGGCTACACCTTC,TRBV25-1,.,.,TRBJ1-2
CSVEKGGVGELFF,TGCAGCGTTGAAAAAGGGGGTGTCGGGGAGCTGTTTTTT,TRBV29-1,.,.,TRBJ2-2
CATSDQTSTGELFF,TGTGCCACCAGTGACCAGACTAGCACCGGGGAGCTGTTTTTT,TRBV24-1,.,.,TRBJ2-2
CASSLTGAETQYF,TGCGCCAGCAGCTTGACAGGGGCGGAGACCCAGTACTTC,TRBV5-1,TRBD1,.,TRBJ2-5
CASSSAGTGGEQYF,TGTGCCAGCAGTTCCGCCGGGACAGGGGGCGAACAGTACTTC,TRBV6-5,TRBD1,many,TRBJ2-7
CASSLPLAGVNEQFF,TGCGCCAGCAGCTTGCCACTAGCGGGAGTAAATGAGCAGTTCTTC,TRBV5-1,TRBD2,many,TRBJ2-1
CASSFPGQGPYGCTF,TGTGCCAGTAGTTTCCCCGGTCAGGGCCCGTATGGCTGCACCTTC,TRBV19,.,.,TRBJ1-2
CASNPSGRRTAYEQYF,TGTGCCAGTAACCCCTCCGGACGAAGAACGGCCTACGAGCAGTACTTC,TRBV19,.,.,TRBJ2-7
CASKRPQKQETQYF,TGTGCCAGCAAACGGCCACAGAAACAAGAGACCCAGTACTTC,TRBV6-5,.,many,TRBJ2-5
CASSLGTVGTGELFF,TGTGCCAGCAGCTTAGGGACAGTCGGGACCGGGGAGCTGTTTTTT,TRBV11-3,.,many,TRBJ2-2
CASSFRRTAFRTSTDTQYF,TGTGCCAGCAGCTTTCGTCGGACGGCCTTCAGGACGAGCACAGATACGCAGTATTTT,TRBV7-9,.,few,TRBJ2-3
CASSYRANQPQHF,TGTGCCAGTAGTTACAGGGCTAATCAGCCCCAGCATTTT,TRBV19,.,many,TRBJ1-5
CASSLTDRYEKLFF,TGTGCCAGTAGTCTCACCGACAGATATGAAAAACTGTTTTTT,TRBV19,.,many,TRBJ1-4
CATSRDNEGAFNYGYTF,TGTGCCACCAGCAGAGATAACGAGGGGGCTTTCAACTATGGCTACACCTTC,TRBV15,TRBD1,few,TRBJ1-2
CASRLGQSVYTF,TGTGCCAGCAGGCTTGGACAGTCCGTTTACACCTTC,TRBV10-3,.,.,TRBJ1-2
CASSLPTLGTEAFF,TGTGCCAGCAGCTTACCAACGCTCGGCACTGAAGCTTTCTTT,TRBV11-3,.,many,TRBJ1-1
CASSLEAGLGNSPLHF,TGTGCCAGCAGCTTAGAGGCAGGGCTCGGTAATTCACCCCTCCACTTT,TRBV7-2,.,.,TRBJ1-6
CASSFLSGGASETQYF,TGTGCCAGCAGTTTCCTTAGCGGGGGGGCGTCGGAGACCCAGTACTTC,TRBV6-6,TRBD2,many,TRBJ2-5
CASSRTGTVVYSNQPQHF,TGTGCCAGTAGTAGAACCGGGACGGTGGTATATAGCAATCAGCCCCAGCATTTT,TRBV19,.,.,TRBJ1-5
CASSLTGQDLRALHF,TGCGCCAGCAGCTTGACGGGACAGGACCTTAGGGCCCTCCACTTT,TRBV5-1,TRBD1,once,TRBJ1-6
CASSLVGGRRTGELFF,TGTGCCAGCAGCCTAGTAGGGGGGAGACGGACCGGGGAGCTGTTTTTT,TRBV6-1,.,many,TRBJ2-2
CSAYHSRPTDTQYF,TGCAGTGCTTATCACTCGCGACCCACAGATACGCAGTATTTT,TRBV20-1,.,many,TRBJ2-3
CASSLSGPPGQGAGQPQHF,TGTGCCAGCAGCTTATCGGGGCCCCCGGGACAGGGGGCCGGGCAGCCCCAGCATTTT,TRBV7-8,TRBD1,.,TRBJ1-5
CASSLESVDTQYF,TGTGCCAGCAGCTTAGAGAGCGTAGATACGCAGTATTTT,TRBV7-2,.,.,TRBJ2-3
CASSLTSGRWDEQFF,TGCGCCAGCAGCTTGACTAGCGGGAGGTGGGATGAGCAGTTCTTC,TRBV5-1,TRBD2,.,TRBJ2-1
CASSLGTAGANVLTF,TGCGCCAGCAGCTTGGGGACAGCTGGGGCCAACGTCCTGACTTTC,TRBV5-1,.,many,TRBJ2-6
CASSSLAGGPTDTQYF,TGTGCCAGCAGCTCGCTAGCGGGGGGGCCCACAGACACGCAGTATTTT,TRBV7-2,TRBD2,.,TRBJ2-3
CASSLGDIEAFF,TGTGCCAGCAGCTTAGGGGATATTGAAGCTTTCTTT,TRBV7-8,.,few,TRBJ1-1
CSASRDAVKNEQFF,TGCAGTGCTAGTCGGGACGCGGTTAAGAATGAGCAGTTCTTC,TRBV20-1,.,many,TRBJ2-1
CSARDEAGRLQHF,TGCAGTGCTAGAGATGAGGCGGGACGTCTCCAGCATTTT,TRBV20-1,.,once,TRBJ1-5
CASSRNGGSGRSYEQYF,TGTGCCAGCAGCCGCAACGGGGGTAGCGGGAGATCCTACGAGCAGTACTTC,TRBV14,TRBD2,.,TRBJ2-7
CASSLTVMNTEAFF,TGCGCCAGCAGCTTAACGGTTATGAACACTGAAGCTTTCTTT,TRBV5-1,.,.,TRBJ1-1